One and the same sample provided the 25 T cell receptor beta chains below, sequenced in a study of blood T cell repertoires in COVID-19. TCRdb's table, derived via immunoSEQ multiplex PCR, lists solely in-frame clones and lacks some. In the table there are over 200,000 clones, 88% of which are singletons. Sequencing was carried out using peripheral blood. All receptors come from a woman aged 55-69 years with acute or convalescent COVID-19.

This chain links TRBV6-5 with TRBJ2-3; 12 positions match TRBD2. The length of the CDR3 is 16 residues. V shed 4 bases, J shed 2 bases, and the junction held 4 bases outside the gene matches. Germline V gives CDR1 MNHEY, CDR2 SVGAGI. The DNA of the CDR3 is TGTGCCAGCAGTTTGACTAGCGGGAGTGTCACAGATACGCAGTATTTT. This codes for CASSLTSGSVTDTQYF.

CDR3 coding DNA: TGTGCCTGGACGTGGGGCTCTGGTGGCTACACCTTC. It yields the protein CAWTWGSGGYTF. The rearrangement links TRBV30 to TRBJ1-2; D possibly corresponds to TRBD1 (5 bases). Germline CDR1 is GTSNPN and CDR2 is SVGIG (reference sequence). The CDR3 contains 12 residues. V was trimmed by 4 bases and J by 7 bases, leaving 13 bases between them.

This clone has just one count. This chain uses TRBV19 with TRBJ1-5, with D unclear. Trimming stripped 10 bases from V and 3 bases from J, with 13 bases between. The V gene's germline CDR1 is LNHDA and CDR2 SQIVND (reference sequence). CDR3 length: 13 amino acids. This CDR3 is CAMAGGSNQPQHF. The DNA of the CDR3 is TGTGCCATGGCGGGAGGGTCCAATCAGCCCCAGCATTTT.

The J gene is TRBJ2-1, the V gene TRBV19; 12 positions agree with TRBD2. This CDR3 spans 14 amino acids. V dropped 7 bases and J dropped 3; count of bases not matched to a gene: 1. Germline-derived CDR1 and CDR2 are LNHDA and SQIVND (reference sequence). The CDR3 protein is CASKTSGGYNEQFF. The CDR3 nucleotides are TGTGCCAGTAAGACTAGCGGGGGCTACAATGAGCAGTTCTTC.

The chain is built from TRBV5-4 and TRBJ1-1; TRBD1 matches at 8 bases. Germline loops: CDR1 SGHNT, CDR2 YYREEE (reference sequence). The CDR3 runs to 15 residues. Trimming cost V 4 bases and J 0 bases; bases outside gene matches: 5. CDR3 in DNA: TGTGCCAGCAGCAGTAGGACAGGGCTGAACACTGAAGCTTTCTTT. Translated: CASSSRTGLNTEAFF.

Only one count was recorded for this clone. The CDR3 region has the DNA TGTGCCAGCAACACAGGGGGCGCATGGGAGACCCAGTACTTC. It codes for CASNTGGAWETQYF. V usage is TRBV7-9 and J usage is TRBJ2-5, with 9 bases that match TRBD1. V trimming: 7 bases; J trimming: 5 bases; junction bases outside the gene matches: 8. Germline assignment: CDR1 SEHNR and CDR2 FQNEAQ (reference sequence). The CDR3 runs 14 residues.

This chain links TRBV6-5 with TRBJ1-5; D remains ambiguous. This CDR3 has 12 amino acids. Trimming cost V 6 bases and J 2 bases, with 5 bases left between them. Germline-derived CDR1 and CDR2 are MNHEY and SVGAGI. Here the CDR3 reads CASREGNQPQHF. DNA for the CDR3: TGTGCCAGCAGGGAGGGCAATCAGCCCCAGCATTTT.

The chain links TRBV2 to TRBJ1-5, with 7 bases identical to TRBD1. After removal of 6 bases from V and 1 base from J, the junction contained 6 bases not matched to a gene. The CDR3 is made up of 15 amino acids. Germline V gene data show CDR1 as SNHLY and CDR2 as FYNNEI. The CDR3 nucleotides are TGTGCCAGCAGCCGACAGGGTTTGAGCAATCAGCCCCAGCATTTT. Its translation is CASSRQGLSNQPQHF.

The DNA of the CDR3 is TGTGCCAGCAGTGAATGGGGGGACAGGGCTAATCGCTACACCTTC. It specifies CASSEWGDRANRYTF. The chain joins TRBV25-1 to TRBJ1-2, with TRBD1 identical over 9 bases. CDR3 size: 15 residues. The V and J ends lost 1 base and 9 bases, in that order; junction bases with no gene match: 9. Per germline, CDR1 MGHDK and CDR2 SYGVNS.

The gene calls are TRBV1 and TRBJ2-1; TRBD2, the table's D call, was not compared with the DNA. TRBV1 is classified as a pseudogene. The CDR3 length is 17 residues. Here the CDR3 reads CTSSQDGVLAGGGEQFF. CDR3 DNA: TGCACCAGCAGCCAAGATGGAGTCCTAGCGGGGGGTGGTGAGCAGTTCTTC.

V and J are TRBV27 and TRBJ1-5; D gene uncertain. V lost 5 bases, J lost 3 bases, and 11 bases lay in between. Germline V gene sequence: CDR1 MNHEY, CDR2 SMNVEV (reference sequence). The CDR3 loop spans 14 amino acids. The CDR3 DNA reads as TGTGCCAGCAGTCCAAGTACAGTCAATCAGCCCCAGCATTTT. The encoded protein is CASSPSTVNQPQHF.

In nucleotides, the CDR3 is TGCGCCAGCAGCTTGGCCCGGCAGTCGGGAACTGAAGCTTTCTTT. This translates into CASSLARQSGTEAFF. The chain recombines TRBV5-1 with TRBJ1-1, with D hard to call. V was trimmed by 0 bases and J by 5 bases, leaving 14 bases between them. Germline loops: CDR1 SGHRS, CDR2 YFSETQ. The CDR3 spans 15 residues.

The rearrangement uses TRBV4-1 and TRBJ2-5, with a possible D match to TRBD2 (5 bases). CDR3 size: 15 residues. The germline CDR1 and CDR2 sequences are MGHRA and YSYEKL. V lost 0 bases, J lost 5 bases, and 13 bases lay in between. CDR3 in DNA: TGCGCCAGCAGCCAAGAGGGAGTGACTGGGGAGACCCAGTACTTC. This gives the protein CASSQEGVTGETQYF.

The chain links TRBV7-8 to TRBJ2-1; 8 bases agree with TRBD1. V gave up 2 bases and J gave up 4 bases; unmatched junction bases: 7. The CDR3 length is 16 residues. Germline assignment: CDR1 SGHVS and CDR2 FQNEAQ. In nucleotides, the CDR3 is TGTGCCAGCAGCTTATTCCAGGGGGCCGGATACAATGAGCAGTTCTTC. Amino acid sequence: CASSLFQGAGYNEQFF.

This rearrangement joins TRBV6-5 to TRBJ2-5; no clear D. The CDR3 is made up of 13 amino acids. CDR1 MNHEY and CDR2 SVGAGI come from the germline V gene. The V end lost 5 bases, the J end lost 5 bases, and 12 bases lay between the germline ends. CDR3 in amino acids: CASSPPARETQYF. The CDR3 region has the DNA TGTGCCAGCAGTCCCCCCGCCAGGGAGACCCAGTACTTC.

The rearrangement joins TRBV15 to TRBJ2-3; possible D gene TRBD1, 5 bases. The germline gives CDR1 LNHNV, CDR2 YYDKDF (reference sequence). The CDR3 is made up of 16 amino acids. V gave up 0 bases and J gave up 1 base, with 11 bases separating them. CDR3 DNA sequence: TGTGCCACCAGCAGAGATGGTTCCAGGGGCACAGATACGCAGTATTTT. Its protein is CATSRDGSRGTDTQYF.

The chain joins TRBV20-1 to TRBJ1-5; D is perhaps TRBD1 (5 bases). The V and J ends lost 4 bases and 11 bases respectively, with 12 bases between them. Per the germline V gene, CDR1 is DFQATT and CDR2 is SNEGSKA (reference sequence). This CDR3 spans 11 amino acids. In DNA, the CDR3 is TGCAGTGCTAATTCAGGGTGGGCCCAGCATTTT. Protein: CSANSGWAQHF.

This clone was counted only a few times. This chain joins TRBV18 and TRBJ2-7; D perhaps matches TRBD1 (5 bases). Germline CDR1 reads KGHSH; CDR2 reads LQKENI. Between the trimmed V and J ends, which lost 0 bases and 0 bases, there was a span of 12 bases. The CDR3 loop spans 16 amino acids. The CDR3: CASSPPPTEYSYEQYF. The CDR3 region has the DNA TGTGCCAGCTCACCACCACCGACAGAATACTCCTACGAGCAGTACTTC. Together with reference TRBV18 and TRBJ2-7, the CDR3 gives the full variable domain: NAGVMQNPRHLVRRRGQEARLRCSPMKGHSHVYWYRQLPEEGLKFMVYLQKENIIDESGMPKERFSAEFPKEGPSILRIQQVVRGDSAAYFCASSPPPTEYSYEQYFGPGTRLTVT.

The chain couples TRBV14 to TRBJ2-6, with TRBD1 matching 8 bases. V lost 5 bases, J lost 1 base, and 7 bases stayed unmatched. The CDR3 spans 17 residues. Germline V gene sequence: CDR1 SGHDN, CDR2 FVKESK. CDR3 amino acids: CASSYTGGLSGANVLTF. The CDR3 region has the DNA TGTGCCAGCAGCTACACAGGGGGATTATCTGGGGCCAACGTCCTGACTTTC. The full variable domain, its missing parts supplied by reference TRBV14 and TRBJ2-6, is EAGVTQFPSHSVIEKGQTVTLRCDPISGHDNLYWYRRVMGKEIKFLLHFVKESKQDESGMPNNRFLAERTGGTYSTLKVQPAELEDSGVYFCASSYTGGLSGANVLTFGAGSRLTVL.

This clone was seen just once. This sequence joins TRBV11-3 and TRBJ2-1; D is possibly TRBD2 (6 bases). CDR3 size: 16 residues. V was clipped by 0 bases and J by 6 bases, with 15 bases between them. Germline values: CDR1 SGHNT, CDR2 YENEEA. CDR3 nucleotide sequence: TGTGCCAGCAGCTTAGAGACCGGGAGTAGGTTCAATGAGCAGTTCTTC. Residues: CASSLETGSRFNEQFF. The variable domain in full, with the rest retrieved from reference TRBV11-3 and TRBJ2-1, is EAGVVQSPRYKIIEKKQPVAFWCNPISGHNTLYWYLQNLGQGPELLIRYENEEAVDDSQLPKDRFSAERLKGVDSTLKIQPAELGDSAVYLCASSLETGSRFNEQFFGPGTRLTVL.

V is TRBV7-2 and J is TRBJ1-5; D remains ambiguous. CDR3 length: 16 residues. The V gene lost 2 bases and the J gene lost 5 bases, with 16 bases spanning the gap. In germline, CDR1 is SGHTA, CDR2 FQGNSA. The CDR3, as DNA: TGTGCCAGCAGCTTAAGAGGATCGGCAGCCTATCAGCCCCAGCATTTT. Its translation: CASSLRGSAAYQPQHF.

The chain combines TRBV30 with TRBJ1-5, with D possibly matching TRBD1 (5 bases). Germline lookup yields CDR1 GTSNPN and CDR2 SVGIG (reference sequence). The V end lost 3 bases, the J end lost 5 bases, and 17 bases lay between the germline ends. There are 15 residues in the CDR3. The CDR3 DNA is TGTGCCTGGAGCGCGGGACTCCTCCGCGATCAGCCCCAGCATTTT. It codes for CAWSAGLLRDQPQHF.

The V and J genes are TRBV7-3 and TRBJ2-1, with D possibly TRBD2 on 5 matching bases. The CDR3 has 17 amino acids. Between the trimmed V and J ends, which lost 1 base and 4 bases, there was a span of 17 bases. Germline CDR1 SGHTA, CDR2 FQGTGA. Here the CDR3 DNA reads TGTGCCAGCAGCTTAAAACCTACCACCCGGGATTACAATGAGCAGTTCTTC. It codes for CASSLKPTTRDYNEQFF.

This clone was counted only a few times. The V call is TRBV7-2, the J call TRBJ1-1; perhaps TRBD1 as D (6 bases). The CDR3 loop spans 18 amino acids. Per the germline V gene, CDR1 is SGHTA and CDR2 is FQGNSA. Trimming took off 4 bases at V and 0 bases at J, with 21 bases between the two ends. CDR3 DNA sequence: TGTGCCAGCAGCTCGAATAAAGGGGGGGTCGGGGTGAACACTGAAGCTTTCTTT. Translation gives CASSSNKGGVGVNTEAFF.

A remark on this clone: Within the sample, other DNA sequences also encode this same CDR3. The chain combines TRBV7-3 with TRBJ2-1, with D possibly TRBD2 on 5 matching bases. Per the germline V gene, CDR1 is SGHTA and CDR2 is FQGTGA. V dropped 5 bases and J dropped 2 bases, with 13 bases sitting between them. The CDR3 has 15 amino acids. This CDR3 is CASSPRVATYNEQFF. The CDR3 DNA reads TGTGCCAGCAGCCCGCGGGTCGCAACCTACAATGAGCAGTTCTTC.